The clone carrying this T cell receptor beta chain was seen a handful of times. The data derive from a study of T cells after yellow fever vaccination. TCR cDNA, made by 5'RACE template switching, carried an added universal primer site and UMIs. One entry per CDR3 protein, called by TCRdb with MiXCR from the 5' RACE reads. The repertoire holds some 100,000 distinct CDR3 sequences, with about 7% as singletons. The CDR3 extends over 16 amino acids. CDR1 and CDR2 (germline): SEHNR, FQNEAQ (reference sequence). V shed 1 base and J 4 bases; nucleotides not matched to a gene: 7. The chain is built from TRBV7-9 and TRBJ1-3; TRBD1 aligns across 7 bases. Here the sequenced sample was CD4+ T cells sorted from PBMCs, taken around 45 days after the first yellow fever vaccination. This sequence originates from a man between 18 and 29 years old who received the YFV17D yellow fever vaccine. The CDR3 sequence is CASSLGGDSHGNTIYF. The CDR3 region has the DNA TGTGCCAGCAGCTTAGGAGGGGACAGTCACGGAAACACCATATATTTT.